Presented here are 25 T cell receptor beta chains from one specimen sequenced in a study of blood T cell repertoires in COVID-19. TCRdb's copy holds only in-frame clones and misses some; the assay was immunoSEQ multiplex PCR. The repertoire holds approximately 260,000 clones, with around nine tenths as singletons. Specimen: PBMCs or T cells enriched from blood (not recorded which). The receptors shown here come from a woman between 18 and 30 years old who had recovered from COVID-19.

This clone was detected only once. V is TRBV29-1 and J is TRBJ2-1; weak D call: TRBD1 (6 bases). CDR1 is SQVTM, CDR2 ANQGSEA, per germline. The CDR3 runs to 13 residues. V was pared by 4 bases and J by 4 bases, with 11 bases between. The chain's CDR3 is CSVAPTGYNEQFF. DNA of the CDR3: TGCAGCGTTGCCCCGACAGGATACAATGAGCAGTTCTTC.

The chain couples TRBV28 to TRBJ1-4; D unresolved. Per germline, CDR1 MDHEN and CDR2 SYDVKM. This CDR3 has 14 residues. Trimming took 6 bases from V and 8 from J, leaving 16 bases between them. The CDR3 sequence is CASSSVADWEKLFF. CDR3 nucleotides: TGTGCCAGCAGCTCTGTAGCTGATTGGGAAAAACTGTTTTTT. Full variable domain (remainder filled in from reference TRBV28 and TRBJ1-4): DVKVTQSSRYLVKRTGEKVFLECVQDMDHENMFWYRQDPGLGLRLIYFSYDVKMKEKGDIPEGYSVSREKKERFSLILESASTNQTSMYLCASSSVADWEKLFFGSGTQLSVL.

V and J are TRBV5-1 and TRBJ2-1, with 7 bases lining up with TRBD1. V shed 10 bases, J shed 4 bases, and the junction held 11 bases outside the gene matches. Germline loops: CDR1 SGHRS, CDR2 YFSETQ. CDR3 length equals 14 residues. CDR3 nucleotide sequence: TGCGCCTCCACCCGGGACAGCCTTTACAATGAGCAGTTCTTC. It translates to CASTRDSLYNEQFF.

The chain is built from TRBV5-1 and TRBJ1-5; no reliable D call. CDR1 and CDR2 (germline): SGHRS, YFSETQ. This CDR3 is 14 amino acids long. Trimming stripped 6 bases from V and 1 base from J, with 11 bases between. The CDR3 bases are TGCGCCAGCATCCCTTGGGAGAGCAATCAGCCCCAGCATTTT. Its protein product is CASIPWESNQPQHF.

The J gene is TRBJ1-3, the V gene TRBV3-1 (or the pseudogene TRBV3-2); weak D call: TRBD1 (5 bases). This CDR3 region has 14 residues. The germline V gene has CDR1 LGHDT and CDR2 YNNKEL (reference sequence). V gave up 2 bases and J gave up 4 bases, with 9 bases separating them. In nucleotides, the CDR3 is TGTGCCAGCAGCCAAAGGGGAACGGGAAACACCATATATTTT. The encoded protein is CASSQRGTGNTIYF.

This CDR3 reads CASSLGAVGTDTQYF. CDR3 sequence (DNA): TGTGCCAGCAGCTTGGGGGCAGTGGGGACAGATACGCAGTATTTT. This chain connects TRBV7-2 to TRBJ2-3, with a possible D match to TRBD1 (6 bases). The CDR3 consists of 15 residues. Germline V gives CDR1 SGHTA, CDR2 FQGNSA. V lost 3 bases, J lost 3 bases, and 13 bases lay in between.

The chain links TRBV6-2 or TRBV6-3 to TRBJ2-1; no firm D call. This CDR3 spans 15 amino acids. From germline, CDR1 is MNHEY and CDR2 SVGEGT. Trimming left V 6 bases short and J 2 bases short, with 14 bases between. The CDR3 DNA follows: TGTGCCAGCAGCCTCCCCCCGACACCCTACAATGAGCAGTTCTTC. Its translation is CASSLPPTPYNEQFF.

This chain uses TRBV29-1 with TRBJ1-5, with D unresolved. Germline values: CDR1 SQVTM, CDR2 ANQGSEA. Trimming took 4 bases from V and 2 from J, leaving 15 bases between them. The CDR3 has 15 residues. The CDR3 nucleotides are TGCAGCGTTGTCCTCCCTGGAGGCGGCAATCAGCCCCAGCATTTT. As protein: CSVVLPGGGNQPQHF.

This chain uses TRBV2 with TRBJ1-2, with D perhaps matching TRBD1 (6 bases). Trimming shortened V by 5 bases and J by 3 bases, and 13 bases separated the two germline ends. This CDR3 spans 14 amino acids. Per germline, CDR1 SNHLY and CDR2 FYNNEI. The DNA for the CDR3 is TGTGCCAGCAGTACACCTGACAGGTACTATGGCTACACCTTC. It is translated as CASSTPDRYYGYTF.

The chain joins TRBV7-2 to TRBJ2-7, with TRBD1 matching 7 bases. V lost 5 bases to trimming and J lost 6 bases; unmatched junction nucleotides: 10. The CDR3 spans 14 residues. Germline V gene sequence: CDR1 SGHTA, CDR2 FQGNSA. The CDR3 region is CASSQGVAFREQYF. CDR3 coding DNA: TGTGCCAGCAGCCAGGGGGTTGCCTTCCGCGAGCAGTACTTC.

The chain is built from TRBV6-4 and TRBJ2-7, with TRBD2 identical over 7 bases. The V gene end was trimmed by 5 bases and the J gene end by 1 base; junction bases not matched to a gene: 5. The CDR3 is 14 residues long. Germline V lookup: CDR1 MRHNA, CDR2 SNTAGT. This CDR3 reads CASSPSSGSYEQYF. CDR3 coding DNA: TGTGCCAGCAGTCCGTCTAGCGGATCCTACGAGCAGTACTTC.

The CDR3 region is CASSQEVSAYGYTF. CDR3 in DNA: TGCGCCAGCAGCCAAGAAGTCAGCGCGTATGGCTACACCTTC. The rearrangement links TRBV4-3 to TRBJ1-2; D not resolved. The CDR3 extends over 14 amino acids. Per germline, CDR1 LGHNA and CDR2 YSLEER. Trimming shortened V by 0 bases and J by 5 bases, and 10 bases separated the two germline ends.

DNA for the CDR3: TGTGCCAGCAGCGCCGGACAGGTCTATGGCTACACCTTC. It is translated as CASSAGQVYGYTF. The rearrangement joins TRBV7-2 to TRBJ1-2; 7 bases line up with TRBD1. The CDR3 sequence is 13 residues long. CDR1 SGHTA and CDR2 FQGNSA come from the germline V gene. With V trimmed by 5 bases and J by 4 bases, 4 bases remained unmatched.

This clone was picked up a small number of times. This chain connects TRBV2 to TRBJ2-2, with D tentatively TRBD1 (6 bases). The CDR3 is 15 amino acids. V was cut by 7 bases and J by 0 bases, with 12 bases left in between. CDR1 is SNHLY and CDR2 is FYNNEI in the germline V gene. CDR3 nucleotide sequence: TGTGCCAGCATGGCAGGGGCACCGAACACCGGGGAGCTGTTTTTT. Protein product: CASMAGAPNTGELFF.

The chain is built from TRBV2 and TRBJ1-2; D is uncertain. There are 12 residues in the CDR3. CDR1 is SNHLY and CDR2 is FYNNEI in the germline V gene. Between the trimmed V and J ends, which lost 7 bases and 4 bases, there was a span of 10 bases. The CDR3 region is CASTGSSYGYTF. CDR3 nucleotides: TGTGCCAGCACTGGCAGTTCCTATGGCTACACCTTC.

CDR3: CASSPRKGENTGELFF. The CDR3 DNA follows: TGTGCCAGCTCACCACGTAAAGGAGAAAACACCGGGGAGCTGTTTTTT. The chain combines TRBV18 with TRBJ2-2; D remains ambiguous. Germline V gene lookup returns CDR1 KGHSH and CDR2 LQKENI. With 1 base removed from V and 2 bases from J, the gap between germline ends came to 11 bases. The length of the CDR3 is 16 residues.

The chain joins TRBV12-5 to TRBJ1-5; D unresolved. Trimming removed 2 bases from V and 5 bases from J, with 13 bases in between. CDR3 length: 15 amino acids. The germline gives CDR1 LGHNT, CDR2 FRNRAP. Here the CDR3 DNA reads TGTGCTAGTGGTTTGTACGATCCTGAGGATCAGCCCCAGCATTTT. Translation: CASGLYDPEDQPQHF. Combining the CDR3 with reference TRBV12-5 and TRBJ1-5 gives the whole variable domain DARVTQTPRHKVTEMGQEVTMRCQPILGHNTVFWYRQTMMQGLELLAYFRNRAPLDDSGMPKDRFSAEMPDATLATLKIQPSEPRDSAVYFCASGLYDPEDQPQHFGDGTRLSIL.

This clone was detected only once. This chain connects TRBV9 to TRBJ2-1; TRBD1 is a possible D gene (6 bases). The length of the CDR3 is 15 residues. CDR1 is SGDLS and CDR2 is YYNGEE in the germline V gene. Trimming cost V 0 bases and J 0 bases, with 7 bases left between them. The CDR3 region is CASSVEGVSYNEQFF. The CDR3 nucleotides are TGTGCCAGCAGCGTAGAGGGGGTCTCCTACAATGAGCAGTTCTTC.

The CDR3 DNA reads as TGCGCCAGCAGCTTGAGTCCACTAGCGGGGGCCGGGGAGCTGTTTTTT. Protein product: CASSLSPLAGAGELFF. The chain couples TRBV5-1 to TRBJ2-2; the match to TRBD2 covers 11 bases. Trimming at V came to 1 base and at J to 6 bases, leaving 5 bases not matched to a gene. In germline, CDR1 is SGHRS, CDR2 YFSETQ. This CDR3 is 16 amino acids long.

This chain links TRBV12-3 or TRBV12-4 with TRBJ2-2; weak D call: TRBD2 (5 bases). The CDR3 length is 13 residues. V dropped 6 bases and J dropped 6 bases, with 11 bases sitting between them. CDR3 sequence (DNA): TGTGCCAGCAGACCTACTAGTTCCGGGGAGCTGTTTTTT. Protein sequence: CASRPTSSGELFF.

The chain combines TRBV6-5 with TRBJ1-1; maybe TRBD1 (5 bases). The CDR3 has 13 amino acids. Germline lookup yields CDR1 MNHEY and CDR2 SVGAGI. Trimming removed 4 bases at V and 4 bases at J, with 10 bases between. DNA for the CDR3: TGTGCCAGCAGTTTCAGACAGTTCACTGAAGCTTTCTTT. Protein product: CASSFRQFTEAFF.

J is TRBJ2-1 and V is TRBV7-9; possible D gene TRBD2, 5 bases. Germline V lookup: CDR1 SEHNR, CDR2 FQNEAQ (reference sequence). The ends were cut back, 1 base at V and 5 bases at J, with 12 bases in the middle. The CDR3 runs 15 residues. In nucleotides, the CDR3 is TGTGCCAGCAGCTTAGAGGCGGTCGGGGACAATGAGCAGTTCTTC. The encoded protein is CASSLEAVGDNEQFF.

The V call is TRBV6-5, the J call TRBJ1-4, with 7 bases matching TRBD1. Trimming cost V 6 bases and J 8 bases; bases outside gene matches: 9. Germline loops: CDR1 MNHEY, CDR2 SVGAGI. This CDR3 spans 14 amino acids. The CDR3 here is CASSLDREREKLFF. The CDR3 nucleotides read TGTGCCAGCAGCCTCGACAGGGAACGCGAAAAACTGTTTTTT.

V gene TRBV9 combines with J gene TRBJ2-7, with D possibly TRBD1 on 6 matching bases. This CDR3 comprises 14 residues. V gave up 2 bases and J gave up 3 bases, with 12 bases separating them. The germline CDR1 and CDR2 sequences are SGDLS and YYNGEE. CDR3 residues: CASSVGDNVYEQYF. As DNA, the CDR3 is TGTGCCAGCAGCGTCGGGGACAATGTCTACGAGCAGTACTTC.

The rearrangement links TRBV10-3 to TRBJ1-1, with no clear D. Trimming took 7 bases from V and 1 from J, leaving 10 bases between them. CDR1 ENHRY and CDR2 SYGVKD come from the germline V gene. This CDR3 comprises 13 residues. CDR3 in DNA: TGTGCCATCACGCGGGGAGAGAACACTGAAGCTTTCTTT. Its protein is CAITRGENTEAFF.